These 27 T cell receptor beta chains were all obtained from the same sample, sequenced in a study of cytomegalovirus exposure and HLA in healthy donors. Vbeta (60) and Jbeta (13) primers were used in the PCR. Assay used: immunoSEQ multiplex PCR; TCRdb lists only in-frame clones, some missing. The data hold fewer than 200,000 clones, with roughly 79% observed a single time. Material: PBMCs. The receptor source for this set is a woman in her forties or fifties in good health and CMV-seronegative.

The chain combines TRBV4-1 with TRBJ1-2; D perhaps matches TRBD1 (6 bases). Trimming stripped 0 bases from V and 5 bases from J, with 16 bases between. CDR3 length equals 16 residues. Germline lookup yields CDR1 MGHRA and CDR2 YSYEKL. The CDR3 DNA reads as TGCGCCAGCAGCCAAGATTACGGACAGACCGCTTATGGCTACACCTTC. Encoded protein: CASSQDYGQTAYGYTF.

This clone showed up just a few times. The gene calls are TRBV11-3 and TRBJ2-1; 8 bases map to TRBD2. The CDR3 totals 18 residues. V shed 5 bases, J shed 0 bases, and the junction held 12 bases outside the gene matches. Germline assignment: CDR1 SGHNT and CDR2 YENEEA. The DNA for the CDR3 is TGTGCCAGCAGCGGGGGCCATCGGCGGGGGGACTCCTACAATGAGCAGTTCTTC. It encodes CASSGGHRRGDSYNEQFF.

The rearrangement uses TRBV7-9 and TRBJ2-3; the D is unclear. V shed 5 bases and J shed 4 bases, with 10 bases lying between them. Germline values: CDR1 SEHNR, CDR2 FQNEAQ (reference sequence). This CDR3 is 13 amino acids long. CDR3 DNA: TGTGCCAGCAGCACCCCTAATCCAGATACGCAGTATTTT. It codes for CASSTPNPDTQYF.

The genes are TRBV5-5 and TRBJ1-1; TRBD1 aligns across 7 bases. V trimming: 1 base; J trimming: 0 bases; junction bases outside the gene matches: 3. The length of the CDR3 is 15 residues. CDR1 SGHKS and CDR2 YYEKEE come from the germline V gene (reference sequence). CDR3 bases: TGTGCCAGCAGCTTGTCGGGACAGATGAACACTGAAGCTTTCTTT. Its protein is CASSLSGQMNTEAFF. Full variable domain (remainder filled in from reference TRBV5-5 and TRBJ1-1): DAGVTQSPTHLIKTRGQQVTLRCSPISGHKSVSWYQQVLGQGPQFIFQYYEKEERGRGNFPDRFSARQFPNYSSELNVNALLLGDSALYLCASSLSGQMNTEAFFGQGTRLTVV.

The gene calls are TRBV7-2 and TRBJ2-1; 8 bases align to TRBD1. Germline-derived CDR1 and CDR2 are SGHTA and FQGNSA. V shed 4 bases and J 7 bases; nucleotides not matched to a gene: 6. The CDR3 totals 14 residues. The CDR3: CASSSTGVLNEQFF. The CDR3, as DNA: TGTGCCAGCAGCTCGACAGGGGTGTTGAATGAGCAGTTCTTC.

The chain employs TRBV9 and TRBJ2-1; D is unclear. CDR3 length equals 16 residues. Germline V gene lookup returns CDR1 SGDLS and CDR2 YYNGEE. Trimming took off 0 bases at V and 4 bases at J, with 14 bases between the two ends. CDR3 loop: CASSVGSAQAYNEQFF. The CDR3 nucleotides are TGTGCCAGCAGCGTAGGGTCAGCTCAGGCTTACAATGAGCAGTTCTTC.

In the case of this clone: At one boundary the junction diverges from the germline segment, which might be a read error. The identical CDR3 is also encoded by other nucleotide sequences in the sample. The chain recombines TRBV30 with TRBJ2-1, with D perhaps matching TRBD2 (6 bases). CDR1 and CDR2 (germline): GTSNPN, SVGIG (reference sequence). The CDR3 consists of 11 residues. The CDR3 protein is CAWRVANEQFF. In nucleotides, the CDR3 is TGCGCCTGGAGGGTGGCCAATGAGCAGTTCTTC.

This clone was counted only a few times. V usage is TRBV7-2 and J usage is TRBJ2-7; a possible D gene is TRBD2 (6 bases). CDR3 length: 13 residues. Germline assignment: CDR1 SGHTA and CDR2 FQGNSA. V lost 1 base to trimming and J lost 9 bases, with 13 bases between them. CDR3 residues: CASSLGDWDGQYF. The DNA of the CDR3 is TGTGCCAGCAGCTTAGGGGACTGGGACGGGCAGTACTTC.

In this sample, this clone turned up a few times. The V gene is TRBV4-1, the J gene TRBJ2-1, with TRBD2 identical over 9 bases. Germline values: CDR1 MGHRA, CDR2 YSYEKL. V trimming: 0 bases; J trimming: 5 bases; junction bases outside the gene matches: 5. The CDR3 runs 16 residues. In nucleotides, the CDR3 is TGCGCCAGCAGCCAAGAAAGGCTAGCGGGGAACAATGAGCAGTTCTTC. This sequence encodes CASSQERLAGNNEQFF.

The rearrangement links TRBV6-6 to TRBJ1-2; a weak D match, TRBD1 (5 bases). Germline-derived CDR1 and CDR2 are MNHNY and SVGAGI (reference sequence). The CDR3 is 14 residues long. Deletions cut 2 bases from V and 3 bases from J, with 10 bases between. The CDR3: CASSYPAGDYGYTF. CDR3 in DNA: TGTGCCAGCAGTTACCCGGCGGGGGACTATGGCTACACCTTC.

A few counts support this clone. V usage is TRBV28 and J usage is TRBJ1-1, with D possibly being TRBD1 (5 bases). The V end was cut by 8 bases, the J end by 1 base, with 14 bases between. Looked up from germline, CDR1 is MDHEN and CDR2 is SYDVKM. This CDR3 contains 14 residues. This chain's CDR3 is CASGYQGRNTEAFF. In DNA, the CDR3 is TGTGCCAGCGGGTACCAGGGCCGGAACACTGAAGCTTTCTTT.

The chain is built from TRBV28 and TRBJ1-1, with a tentative D call TRBD1 (6 bases). V lost 6 bases and J 3 bases, leaving 11 bases between the germline ends. The germline V gene encodes CDR1 MDHEN and CDR2 SYDVKM. The CDR3 has 13 residues. CDR3 sequence reads: CASRFAGDTEAFF. CDR3 bases: TGTGCCAGCAGGTTTGCAGGGGACACTGAAGCTTTCTTT. Full variable domain (remainder filled in from reference TRBV28 and TRBJ1-1): DVKVTQSSRYLVKRTGEKVFLECVQDMDHENMFWYRQDPGLGLRLIYFSYDVKMKEKGDIPEGYSVSREKKERFSLILESASTNQTSMYLCASRFAGDTEAFFGQGTRLTVV.

This clone is categorized as medium-sized (0.01 to 0.1%). The chain is built from TRBV6-6 and TRBJ2-7, with D maybe TRBD1 (5 bases). V was trimmed by 2 bases and J by 6 bases, leaving 17 bases between them. CDR1 and CDR2 from the germline V gene are MNHNY and SVGAGI (reference sequence). This CDR3 spans 15 amino acids. CDR3 loop: CASSYGAATSGEQYF. Written as DNA, the CDR3 is TGTGCCAGCAGTTACGGGGCAGCCACTTCGGGCGAGCAGTACTTC.

The chain combines TRBV29-1 with TRBJ1-2, with D unresolved. Germline loops: CDR1 SQVTM, CDR2 ANQGSEA. V was cut by 6 bases and J by 3 bases, with 5 bases left in between. CDR3 size: 10 residues. In DNA form, the CDR3 reads TGCAGCGTGTATCACTATGGCTACACCTTC. As protein: CSVYHYGYTF.

This chain uses TRBV5-5 with TRBJ1-4; a weak D match, TRBD1 (6 bases). The V end was cut by 3 bases, the J end by 5 bases, with 14 bases between. Germline V lookup: CDR1 SGHKS, CDR2 YYEKEE (reference sequence). CDR3 length: 15 amino acids. The DNA for the CDR3 is TGTGCCAGCAGCTATCCGGGACACGGGAATGAAAAACTGTTTTTT. The encoded protein is CASSYPGHGNEKLFF.

V is TRBV4-2 and J is TRBJ2-6, with D maybe TRBD1 (6 bases). The V gene lost 4 bases and the J gene lost 0 bases, with 7 bases spanning the gap. CDR1 LGHNA and CDR2 YNFKEQ come from the germline V gene. The CDR3 spans 15 residues. For the CDR3, the DNA is TGTGCCAGCAGCCCCAGGGGCTCTGGGGCCAACGTCCTGACTTTC. Encoded protein: CASSPRGSGANVLTF.

The V gene is TRBV4-2, the J gene TRBJ1-2; D is unclear. The CDR3 has 15 residues. Trimming cost V 0 bases and J 8 bases, with 16 bases left between them. Germline CDR1 is LGHNA and CDR2 is YNFKEQ. CDR3 sequence: CASSQEVRLPLGYTF. CDR3 in DNA: TGTGCCAGCAGCCAAGAAGTCAGGCTTCCCCTAGGCTACACCTTC.

The V and J genes are TRBV18 and TRBJ1-1; 9 bases agree with TRBD1. With V trimmed by 3 bases and J by 4 bases, 9 bases remained unmatched. The CDR3 contains 16 residues. Germline V gene data show CDR1 as KGHSH and CDR2 as LQKENI. The CDR3 bases are TGTGCCAGCTCACCTTCCGGGACAGGGCGAATCACTGAAGCTTTCTTT. Protein: CASSPSGTGRITEAFF. The full variable domain, in which reference TRBV18 and TRBJ1-1 provide the parts outside the CDR3, is NAGVMQNPRHLVRRRGQEARLRCSPMKGHSHVYWYRQLPEEGLKFMVYLQKENIIDESGMPKERFSAEFPKEGPSILRIQQVVRGDSAAYFCASSPSGTGRITEAFFGQGTRLTVV.

The sample holds a few counts of this clone. The chain carries TRBV7-3 and TRBJ1-2; 8 bases map to TRBD1. With V trimmed by 3 bases and J by 8 bases, 5 bases remained unmatched. The CDR3 covers 13 residues. The germline gives CDR1 SGHTA, CDR2 FQGTGA. CDR3 sequence reads: CASSFDRGWGYTF. CDR3 coding DNA: TGTGCCAGCAGCTTCGACAGGGGTTGGGGCTACACCTTC.

This chain connects TRBV7-9 to TRBJ1-5; 9 bases agree with TRBD1. Germline CDR1 SEHNR, CDR2 FQNEAQ (reference sequence). The CDR3 extends over 16 amino acids. J gave up 6 bases and V 5 bases, and 11 bases lay outside the gene matches. This CDR3 reads CASSPPGQGIGQPQHF. The CDR3 region has the DNA TGTGCCAGCAGCCCGCCGGGACAGGGTATAGGTCAGCCCCAGCATTTT.

V is TRBV6-1 and J is TRBJ2-1; D remains ambiguous. Germline assignment: CDR1 MNHNS and CDR2 SASEGT. Trimming cost V 4 bases and J 0 bases, with 10 bases left between them. The CDR3 loop spans 15 amino acids. CDR3 sequence (DNA): TGTGCCAGCAGTGTTACAGAAAGCTCCTACAATGAGCAGTTCTTC. Its protein is CASSVTESSYNEQFF.

V gene TRBV2 combines with J gene TRBJ2-2; TRBD2 might be the D (7 bases). This CDR3 contains 15 residues. Germline V lookup: CDR1 SNHLY, CDR2 FYNNEI. Trimming removed 3 bases at V and 4 bases at J, with 12 bases between. The CDR3 nucleotides read TGTGCCAGCAGTGAGGGGGGGGCCGGCACCGGGGAGCTGTTTTTT. This codes for CASSEGGAGTGELFF.

The rearrangement joins TRBV6-1 to TRBJ2-7; TRBD1 agrees at 7 bases. The germline V gene encodes CDR1 MNHNS and CDR2 SASEGT. The CDR3 totals 15 residues. V lost 1 base to trimming and J lost 0 bases; unmatched junction nucleotides: 3. The CDR3 DNA follows: TGTGCCAGCAGTGAAGGACAGGGTAGCTCCTACGAGCAGTACTTC. Amino acids: CASSEGQGSSYEQYF.

This clone has just a few counts. This sequence joins TRBV14 and TRBJ2-7, with D hard to call. Germline V CDR1 and CDR2: SGHDN, FVKESK. The CDR3 contains 16 residues. Trimming removed 0 bases at V and 10 bases at J, with 22 bases between. In DNA, the CDR3 is TGTGCCAGCAGCCAAGAATCGTCCGACGATCCCGGCGGACAGTACTTC. Protein product: CASSQESSDDPGGQYF.

This sequence joins TRBV11-2 and TRBJ2-1; D is undetermined. The V end was cut by 4 bases, the J end by 3 bases, with 19 bases between. This CDR3 contains 17 residues. Germline V gene lookup returns CDR1 SGHAT and CDR2 FQNNGV. The CDR3 sequence: CASSSVVQLALYNEQFF. As DNA, the CDR3 is TGTGCCAGCAGCTCTGTAGTACAGTTGGCCCTCTACAATGAGCAGTTCTTC.

This clone was seen only a few times. The V gene is TRBV28, the J gene TRBJ2-3; 10 bases match TRBD2. This CDR3 comprises 17 residues. Per germline, CDR1 MDHEN and CDR2 SYDVKM. V was clipped by 4 bases and J by 6 bases; unmatched bases: 13. The CDR3 sequence is CASSYPGIAGGGDTQYF. CDR3 DNA sequence: TGTGCCAGCAGTTACCCCGGGATAGCGGGGGGTGGGGATACGCAGTATTTT.

The chain is built from TRBV7-2 and TRBJ2-1, with TRBD2 matching over 7 bases. This CDR3 has 14 amino acids. Germline V gives CDR1 SGHTA, CDR2 FQGNSA. With V trimmed by 6 bases and J by 8 bases, 10 bases remained unmatched. CDR3 bases: TGTGCCAGCAGGGTGGGGGGGAGTGGCGATGAGCAGTTCTTC. This encodes CASRVGGSGDEQFF.